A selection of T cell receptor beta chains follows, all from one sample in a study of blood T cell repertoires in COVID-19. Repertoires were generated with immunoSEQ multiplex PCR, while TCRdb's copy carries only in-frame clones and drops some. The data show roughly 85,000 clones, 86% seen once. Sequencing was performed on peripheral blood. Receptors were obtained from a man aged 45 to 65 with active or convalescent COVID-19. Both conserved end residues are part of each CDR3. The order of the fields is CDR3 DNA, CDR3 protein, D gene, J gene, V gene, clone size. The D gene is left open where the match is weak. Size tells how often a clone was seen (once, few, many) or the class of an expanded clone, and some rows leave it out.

CDR3nt: TGTGCCAGCTCACCACCGGCGGGAGGGCCTGATGAACCAAACATTCAGTACTTC; CDR3aa: CASSPPAGGPDEPNIQYF; d_gene: TRBD2; j_gene: TRBJ2-4; v_gene: TRBV18; abundance: -
CDR3nt: TGCGCCAGCAGCTTGTTACCCCGGGACAGGTACAATGAGCAGTTCTTC; CDR3aa: CASSLLPRDRYNEQFF; d_gene: TRBD1; j_gene: TRBJ2-1; v_gene: TRBV5-1; abundance: few
CDR3nt: TGTGCCAGTCTCAATCGGGGGGTCAACACTGAAGCTTTCTTT; CDR3aa: CASLNRGVNTEAFF; d_gene: -; j_gene: TRBJ1-1; v_gene: TRBV19; abundance: -
CDR3nt: TGTGCCAGCAGACTTACGAGCAATCAGCCCCAGCATTTT; CDR3aa: CASRLTSNQPQHF; d_gene: -; j_gene: TRBJ1-5; v_gene: TRBV27; abundance: -
CDR3nt: TGTGCCAGCAGCTTAAAAGGCGGGAAAGAGACCCAGTACTTC; CDR3aa: CASSLKGGKETQYF; d_gene: -; j_gene: TRBJ2-5; v_gene: TRBV7-9; abundance: -
CDR3nt: TGTGCCAGCAGCCCCAGTGGTGAGGGGGCCATTTACAATGAGCAGTTCTTC; CDR3aa: CASSPSGEGAIYNEQFF; d_gene: TRBD1; j_gene: TRBJ2-1; v_gene: TRBV9; abundance: -
CDR3nt: TGTGCCAGCAGCCCCCCGGCGGGGGGGGGCACAGATACGCAGTATTTT; CDR3aa: CASSPPAGGGTDTQYF; d_gene: TRBD2; j_gene: TRBJ2-3; v_gene: TRBV6-2/TRBV6-3; abundance: -
CDR3nt: TGCGCCAGCAGCCAAGATTTCCAAAACTACGAGCAGTACTTC; CDR3aa: CASSQDFQNYEQYF; d_gene: -; j_gene: TRBJ2-7; v_gene: TRBV4-3; abundance: -
CDR3nt: TGTGCCACCGCAGAACGCGGGTTAAGCTCCTACAATGAGCAGTTCTTC; CDR3aa: CATAERGLSSYNEQFF; d_gene: -; j_gene: TRBJ2-1; v_gene: TRBV24-1; abundance: -
CDR3nt: TGTGCCAGTATCGATCGGACACCGCCCTACGAGCAGTACTTC; CDR3aa: CASIDRTPPYEQYF; d_gene: -; j_gene: TRBJ2-7; v_gene: TRBV19; abundance: once
CDR3nt: TGCGCCAGCAGTACTAGCGGGATCTACAATGAGCAGTTCTTC; CDR3aa: CASSTSGIYNEQFF; d_gene: TRBD2; j_gene: TRBJ2-1; v_gene: TRBV10-1; abundance: -
CDR3nt: TGTGCCTGGAGTGGAGTTACAGGGGGCGTCACCGGGGAGCTGTTTTTT; CDR3aa: CAWSGVTGGVTGELFF; d_gene: TRBD1; j_gene: TRBJ2-2; v_gene: TRBV30; abundance: -
CDR3nt: TGTGCCACCAGCAGCTCGGGACAGCAGGCCCGCAATCAGCCCCAGCATTTT; CDR3aa: CATSSSGQQARNQPQHF; d_gene: TRBD1; j_gene: TRBJ1-5; v_gene: TRBV15; abundance: -
CDR3nt: TGCGCCAGCAGCTTGGAAGGACAGAATCAGCCCCAGCATTTT; CDR3aa: CASSLEGQNQPQHF; d_gene: -; j_gene: TRBJ1-5; v_gene: TRBV5-1; abundance: -
CDR3nt: TGCGCCAGCAGCCCGGGGACACGGCCGTACGAGCAGTACTTC; CDR3aa: CASSPGTRPYEQYF; d_gene: -; j_gene: TRBJ2-7; v_gene: TRBV5-1; abundance: once
CDR3nt: TGTGCCAGTAGTATAGGATGGGGGGATAACAATCAGCCCCAGCATTTT; CDR3aa: CASSIGWGDNNQPQHF; d_gene: -; j_gene: TRBJ1-5; v_gene: TRBV19; abundance: -
CDR3nt: TGTGCCAGCAGCTTAGATCGTGCGGGAAACATTCAGTACTTC; CDR3aa: CASSLDRAGNIQYF; d_gene: -; j_gene: TRBJ2-4; v_gene: TRBV11-2; abundance: -
CDR3nt: TGCGCCAGCAGGGCGACGGGAGGGGGAGAGACCCAGTACTTC; CDR3aa: CASRATGGGETQYF; d_gene: TRBD2; j_gene: TRBJ2-5; v_gene: TRBV5-1; abundance: -
CDR3nt: TGTGCCAGCTCATCCGGGGGGCTTAGCACAGATACGCAGTATTTT; CDR3aa: CASSSGGLSTDTQYF; d_gene: -; j_gene: TRBJ2-3; v_gene: TRBV18; abundance: -
CDR3nt: TGCGCCAGCAGCCAAGTAGGGGATAGCAATCAGCCCCAGCATTTT; CDR3aa: CASSQVGDSNQPQHF; d_gene: -; j_gene: TRBJ1-5; v_gene: TRBV4-1; abundance: once
CDR3nt: TGTGCCAGTAGTATCATAACGGGCACTGAAGCTTTCTTT; CDR3aa: CASSIITGTEAFF; d_gene: -; j_gene: TRBJ1-1; v_gene: TRBV19; abundance: few
CDR3nt: TGCGCCAGCAGCCGCGACAGATTGAACACTGAAGCTTTCTTT; CDR3aa: CASSRDRLNTEAFF; d_gene: -; j_gene: TRBJ1-1; v_gene: TRBV4-3; abundance: -
CDR3nt: TGTGCCAGTAGTGTTACAGGGGGCACTGGGGCCAACGTCCTGACTTTC; CDR3aa: CASSVTGGTGANVLTF; d_gene: TRBD1; j_gene: TRBJ2-6; v_gene: TRBV19; abundance: -
CDR3nt: TGTGCCAGCAGTCGACAGGGGCCGCGCTACGAGCAGTACTTC; CDR3aa: CASSRQGPRYEQYF; d_gene: TRBD1; j_gene: TRBJ2-7; v_gene: TRBV27; abundance: -
CDR3nt: TGTGCCAGCAGGCGGGACAGCCCGAGCTCCTATAATTCACCCCTCCACTTT; CDR3aa: CASRRDSPSSYNSPLHF; d_gene: TRBD1; j_gene: TRBJ1-6; v_gene: TRBV27; abundance: -
CDR3nt: TGTGCCAGCAGCCCGACCAGGGAGGGCAATCAGCCCCAGCATTTT; CDR3aa: CASSPTREGNQPQHF; d_gene: -; j_gene: TRBJ1-5; v_gene: TRBV5-8; abundance: -
CDR3nt: TGTGCCAGCAGTAAACTGACAGGACCCTACGAGCAGTACTTC; CDR3aa: CASSKLTGPYEQYF; d_gene: -; j_gene: TRBJ2-7; v_gene: TRBV7-2; abundance: -
CDR3nt: TGTGCCAGCAGTCAATACACGATCCCCGTAGATACGCAGTATTTT; CDR3aa: CASSQYTIPVDTQYF; d_gene: -; j_gene: TRBJ2-3; v_gene: TRBV6-5; abundance: -
CDR3nt: TGTGCCAGCTCACCCGCGACAGGGGTAGGGGAGACCCAGTACTTC; CDR3aa: CASSPATGVGETQYF; d_gene: TRBD1; j_gene: TRBJ2-5; v_gene: TRBV18; abundance: -
CDR3nt: TGTGCCAGCAGTGAAGGCAGGGTCAATTCACCCCTCCACTTT; CDR3aa: CASSEGRVNSPLHF; d_gene: -; j_gene: TRBJ1-6; v_gene: TRBV2; abundance: -
CDR3nt: TGTGCCAGCAGCCTCTTGACGGGGAGCTCTGGAAACACCATATATTTT; CDR3aa: CASSLLTGSSGNTIYF; d_gene: -; j_gene: TRBJ1-3; v_gene: TRBV3-1/TRBV3-2; abundance: -
CDR3nt: TGCGCCAGCAGTGAGCCTAGCGGGAGTAGAGATACGCAGTATTTT; CDR3aa: CASSEPSGSRDTQYF; d_gene: TRBD2; j_gene: TRBJ2-3; v_gene: TRBV10-1; abundance: -
CDR3nt: TGTGCCAGCAGCTTAGCCCAGCCCGCAGGCGAGCAGTACTTC; CDR3aa: CASSLAQPAGEQYF; d_gene: -; j_gene: TRBJ2-7; v_gene: TRBV11-2; abundance: -
CDR3nt: TGCGCCAGCAGCCCGACAGAGAATTCACCCCTCCACTTT; CDR3aa: CASSPTENSPLHF; d_gene: -; j_gene: TRBJ1-6; v_gene: TRBV5-1; abundance: once
CDR3nt: TGCAGCGTTGGGGTTAGTAGGACTACCACAGATACGCAGTATTTT; CDR3aa: CSVGVSRTTTDTQYF; d_gene: -; j_gene: TRBJ2-3; v_gene: TRBV29-1; abundance: -
CDR3nt: TGCGCCAGCAGCGGGGGCCCGGGACTAGCGACCGAGCAGTACTTC; CDR3aa: CASSGGPGLATEQYF; d_gene: TRBD2; j_gene: TRBJ2-7; v_gene: TRBV5-1; abundance: -
CDR3nt: TGCAGTGCTAGAGTCGACAGGGGAGACACCTTC; CDR3aa: CSARVDRGDTF; d_gene: TRBD1; j_gene: TRBJ1-2; v_gene: TRBV20-1; abundance: -
CDR3nt: TGTGCCAGCAGCATGATGTACCTAACGACCCAGTACTTC; CDR3aa: CASSMMYLTTQYF; d_gene: -; j_gene: TRBJ2-5; v_gene: TRBV7-6; abundance: -
CDR3nt: TGTGCCAGCAGCTCCGGGACAGGGGGAACCACTGAAGCTTTCTTT; CDR3aa: CASSSGTGGTTEAFF; d_gene: TRBD1; j_gene: TRBJ1-1; v_gene: TRBV7-2; abundance: -
CDR3nt: TGTGCCAGCTCACTGGGACAGGGGGACTACGAGCAGTACTTC; CDR3aa: CASSLGQGDYEQYF; d_gene: TRBD1; j_gene: TRBJ2-7; v_gene: TRBV18; abundance: -
CDR3nt: TGCGCCAGCAGCTTGGAAACTAACCGAGGGTACAATGAGCAGTTCTTC; CDR3aa: CASSLETNRGYNEQFF; d_gene: -; j_gene: TRBJ2-1; v_gene: TRBV5-1; abundance: -
CDR3nt: TGTGCCAGCAGCTTAGCCGGGAGGCGGGACGAGCAGTACTTC; CDR3aa: CASSLAGRRDEQYF; d_gene: TRBD2; j_gene: TRBJ2-7; v_gene: TRBV7-8; abundance: -
CDR3nt: TGCAGCGTTGAAGACGCAGGGAATGAGCAGTTCTTC; CDR3aa: CSVEDAGNEQFF; d_gene: -; j_gene: TRBJ2-1; v_gene: TRBV29-1; abundance: -
CDR3nt: TGTGCCAGCAGCTTAGGCGGGGGGGTAGCACTTCAGTACTTC; CDR3aa: CASSLGGGVALQYF; d_gene: TRBD2; j_gene: TRBJ2-4; v_gene: TRBV11-3; abundance: -
CDR3nt: TGTGCCAGCAAAAGCGACAGGGGAGACCCGTTCTTC; CDR3aa: CASKSDRGDPFF; d_gene: TRBD1; j_gene: TRBJ2-1; v_gene: TRBV12-3/TRBV12-4; abundance: -
CDR3nt: TGTGCCACAATCCGGGTCACTGAAGCTTTCTTT; CDR3aa: CATIRVTEAFF; d_gene: -; j_gene: TRBJ1-1; v_gene: TRBV28; abundance: -
CDR3nt: TGCGCCAGCAGCGATACAGGGGGCGCTTCTGATTCACCCCTCCACTTT; CDR3aa: CASSDTGGASDSPLHF; d_gene: TRBD1; j_gene: TRBJ1-6; v_gene: TRBV10-1; abundance: -
CDR3nt: TGCAGTGCTAGTCCGGCCCGGGCAGGGAATCAGCCCCAGCATTTT; CDR3aa: CSASPARAGNQPQHF; d_gene: -; j_gene: TRBJ1-5; v_gene: TRBV20-1; abundance: -
CDR3nt: TGTGCCAGCTCACCCGAGGGACTAGCGGGAGGAGAGACCCAGTACTTC; CDR3aa: CASSPEGLAGGETQYF; d_gene: TRBD2; j_gene: TRBJ2-5; v_gene: TRBV18; abundance: -
CDR3nt: TGTGCCAGCAGCTCTCCGACTAGCGGGGCGGAGACCCAGTACTTC; CDR3aa: CASSSPTSGAETQYF; d_gene: TRBD2; j_gene: TRBJ2-5; v_gene: TRBV13; abundance: -
CDR3nt: TGTGCCAGCAGTTTATCAGGGGTAGGTGAAGCTTTCTTT; CDR3aa: CASSLSGVGEAFF; d_gene: -; j_gene: TRBJ1-1; v_gene: TRBV12-3/TRBV12-4; abundance: -
CDR3nt: TGCGCCAGCAGCTTGCGTCCCGGGACTAGCGGGAATTACAATGAGCAGTTCTTC; CDR3aa: CASSLRPGTSGNYNEQFF; d_gene: TRBD2; j_gene: TRBJ2-1; v_gene: TRBV5-1; abundance: -
CDR3nt: TGTGCCAGCAGTTACGGACAGGTTGACACCGGGGAGCTGTTTTTT; CDR3aa: CASSYGQVDTGELFF; d_gene: TRBD1; j_gene: TRBJ2-2; v_gene: TRBV6-2/TRBV6-3; abundance: -
CDR3nt: TGTGCCATCAGTGAGGAGGCTAACTATGGCTACACCTTC; CDR3aa: CAISEEANYGYTF; d_gene: -; j_gene: TRBJ1-2; v_gene: TRBV10-3; abundance: -